The TCR beta chain under discussion was sequenced for a study of molecular identifiers for immune sequencing clone quantification (dated by TCRdb to 2017 to 2018). For the wider study: For a replicate experiment, RNA from about 20,000 or 100,000 naive CD8 T cells was divided into five aliquots, of which four were sequenced. This methods study benchmarked molecular-identifier clustering-based TCR repertoire sequencing (MIDCIRS) and TCR RNA copy counting, using CD8 T cells to do so. Points the paper makes about the study in general: Naive libraries contained spiked-in Jurkat TCR RNA (10 copies' worth), which is not part of the donor repertoire. A single cell's worth of spiked-in Jurkat TCR RNA was reported detectable even among 900,000 to 1,000,000 naive CD8 T cells. Modeling indicated approximately 3.1 TCR RNA copies recovered per cell, compared with around 10 by digital PCR, which implies a capture efficiency of around 30%. When barcode sub-clustering was omitted, TCR diversity was inflated by chimeric consensus sequences, with chimeras reaching as high as 47%. Highly expanded clone sizes could be underestimated because identical TCR molecules may share a barcode. In CMV-specific effector cells, clones with more than 20 RNA copies accounted for over 99% of molecules, whereas in naive cells such clones accounted for under 1%.

For this chain, trimming is 5 bases at the V end and 1 base at the J end, and the number of junction bases without a gene match is 12. From cysteine to phenylalanine, the CDR3 is 16 amino acids long. Only CDR3 DNA is held: 48 bases, read in frame from base 1. Sequences SQVTM (CDR1) and ANQGSEA (CDR2) are obtained from the germline V gene. Library preparation was by PCR. Reads for this sample came from a NextSeq 500. Preparation of bulk TCR libraries followed a previously described approach, with the TCR primers listed in Table S5. Total RNA was purified with the Qiagen AllPrep DNA/RNA kit. Before analysis, reads from multiple sequencing runs of one library were combined. The study's own analysis went as follows. Reads were retained only if the reads had an exact TCR constant sequence, and the retained reads were trimmed to 150 nt and grouped according to their 12-nt molecular barcodes. Reads in each barcode group were sub-clustered using a 15% Levenshtein threshold, and a quality-weighted consensus sequence was built for each RNA molecule. Non-functional sequences were removed, as were lower-count sequences one edit away from another. Barcode sub-clusters with fewer than 20% of the maximum read count were removed, based on fitting two negative binomial distributions. Using fastp at Q25 and MiXCR, TCRdb reprocessed the public reads and kept productive beta chains. Identical CDR3 proteins give one entry, which carries the most common genes and DNA. TCRdb's processing, not the authors' own work, is the source of the V and J calls. Recorded for this sample are about 100,000 distinct CDR3 sequences; roughly 38% of them occurred a single time. Of the sample, around 4.2% falls within the top ten clones.

Libraries of naive CD8 T cells were generated from roughly 20,000 to 1,000,000 sorted cells, with 10%, 30% or 50% of the purified RNA used. Naive CD8 T cells were FACS-sorted as CD8+CD4-CCR7+CD45RA+ on a BD FACSAria II into RLT Plus buffer. To test detection sensitivity, Jurkat RNA equal to fewer than 13 TCR copies was added to samples of about 20,000-1,100,000 naive CD8 T cells. Enrichment of CD8 T cells was done with RosetteSep CD8+ T Cell Enrichment Cocktail plus Ficoll-Paque, and ACK red cell lysis came afterward. A note on this clonotype: Its antigen is unknown. There are no base qualities to consult, and no much larger clone falls within one base.

Input material: naive CD8+ T cells from blood, with Jurkat cell RNA spiked in. The cell subset or site label on this specimen signifies: FACS-sorted CD8+CD4-CCR7+CD45RA+ naive T cells. The rearranged segments are TRBV29-1 and TRBJ2-7; a stretch of 9 junction bases matches TRBD2. The TCR comes from a human donor in good health. Some libraries in this study had Jurkat cell RNA spiked in. The nucleotide sequence reads TGCAGCGTTATTTTTTGGGTTAGCGGGAGTTCCTACGAGCAGTACTTC. Its protein reads: CSVIFWVSGSSYEQYF.